These 25 T cell receptor beta chains were sequenced from one sample in a study of T cells in tuberculosis. Cells were sorted from thawed PBMC rested overnight and stained with GMM-loaded CD1B tetramer, viability dye and anti-CD3. The lipid loaded on the CD1B tetramers was C32 glucose monomycolate from Rhodococcus equi. Here immunoSEQ multiplex PCR was the method, and the copy in TCRdb shows in-frame clones only, minus some. This sample has roughly 92,000 clones; roughly 88% occur once, and the top ten carry approximately 2%. The sequenced material came from CD1b-GMM tetramer-negative cells sorted from PBMCs. These receptors were taken from an adult woman with latent tuberculosis.

The chain employs TRBV5-1 and TRBJ2-2, with D maybe TRBD1 (5 bases). CDR3 length: 20 amino acids. Looked up from germline, CDR1 is SGHRS and CDR2 is YFSETQ. Between the trimmed V and J ends, which lost 0 bases and 0 bases, there was a span of 21 bases. For the CDR3, the DNA is TGCGCCAGCAGCTTGGGTTGGCAGGGAACCCCCCGCGCGAACACCGGGGAGCTGTTTTTT. This encodes CASSLGWQGTPRANTGELFF.

V and J are TRBV11-2 and TRBJ1-1, with 8 positions matching TRBD1. After removal of 1 base from V and 3 bases from J, the junction contained 7 bases not matched to a gene. Germline-derived CDR1 and CDR2 are SGHAT and FQNNGV. The CDR3 sequence is 16 residues long. This CDR3 is CASSLGRGRRDTEAFF. CDR3 nucleotide sequence: TGTGCCAGCAGCTTAGGCAGGGGGCGCAGGGACACTGAAGCTTTCTTT. The full variable domain, completed using reference TRBV11-2 and TRBJ1-1, is EAGVAQSPRYKIIEKRQSVAFWCNPISGHATLYWYQQILGQGPKLLIQFQNNGVVDDSQLPKDRFSAERLKGVDSTLKIQPAKLEDSAVYLCASSLGRGRRDTEAFFGQGTRLTVV.

V is TRBV27 and J is TRBJ2-3; 8 nucleotides align to TRBD1. Germline-derived CDR1 and CDR2 are MNHEY and SMNVEV (reference sequence). V shed 3 bases and J 4 bases; nucleotides not matched to a gene: 6. This CDR3 spans 15 amino acids. The CDR3 DNA is TGTGCCAGCAGTTTGGGTACAGGGGGTCCAGATACGCAGTATTTT. Translating it yields CASSLGTGGPDTQYF.

The V call is TRBV10-3, the J call TRBJ1-1, with 8 positions matching TRBD1. Germline CDR1 ENHRY, CDR2 SYGVKD. With V trimmed by 5 bases and J by 6 bases, 5 bases remained unmatched. This CDR3 spans 13 amino acids. The CDR3 nucleotides are TGTGCCATCAGTATGGACAGGGTGGCTGAAGCTTTCTTT. Its protein product is CAISMDRVAEAFF.

CDR3 bases: TGCAGCGTTCGGGTTGGGGGCCTATCGGCTAATGAAAAACTGTTTTTT. Its protein is CSVRVGGLSANEKLFF. The chain carries TRBV29-1 and TRBJ1-4; TRBD1 might be the D (6 bases). The CDR3 is 16 residues long. Per the germline V gene, CDR1 is SQVTM and CDR2 is ANQGSEA. V was pared by 5 bases and J by 3 bases, with 19 bases between.

This sequence joins TRBV11-2 and TRBJ1-6, with D unclear. Germline V gene sequence: CDR1 SGHAT, CDR2 FQNNGV. The CDR3 is 18 residues long. The V end was cut by 7 bases, the J end by 4 bases, with 23 bases between. The chain's CDR3 is CASTTSPWEGDYNSPLHF. DNA of the CDR3: TGTGCCAGCACCACTTCACCTTGGGAGGGCGATTATAATTCACCCCTCCACTTT.

The rearrangement links TRBV28 to TRBJ2-2; 9 bases agree with TRBD2. The V segment lost 5 bases and the J segment 5 bases; nucleotides outside the gene matches: 15. Germline CDR1 MDHEN, CDR2 SYDVKM. CDR3 size: 18 residues. The CDR3 sequence is CASSPQRGALSWTGELFF. The CDR3 nucleotides read TGTGCCAGCAGTCCCCAGCGGGGGGCCCTTTCCTGGACCGGGGAGCTGTTTTTT. The variable domain in full, completed from reference TRBV28 and TRBJ2-2, reads DVKVTQSSRYLVKRTGEKVFLECVQDMDHENMFWYRQDPGLGLRLIYFSYDVKMKEKGDIPEGYSVSREKKERFSLILESASTNQTSMYLCASSPQRGALSWTGELFFGEGSRLTVL.

This clone was recorded once. V usage is TRBV10-1 and J usage is TRBJ2-1; a possible D gene is TRBD1 (6 bases). CDR1 and CDR2 (germline): WNHNN, SYGVQD (reference sequence). The V end lost 2 bases, the J end lost 9 bases, and 17 bases lay between the germline ends. The CDR3 is 15 residues long. The CDR3 region is CASSEEGKGVSEQFF. CDR3 coding DNA: TGCGCCAGCAGTGAGGAAGGAAAGGGGGTCAGTGAGCAGTTCTTC.

The rearrangement joins TRBV6-1 to TRBJ2-5; 8 positions agree with TRBD1. The germline V gene has CDR1 MNHNS and CDR2 SASEGT. The J segment lost 2 bases and the V segment lost 2 bases, leaving 4 bases of the junction unmatched. This CDR3 is built from 15 residues. DNA for the CDR3: TGTGCCAGCAGTGAAACCCACAGGGGGCAAGAGACCCAGTACTTC. This sequence encodes CASSETHRGQETQYF.

J is TRBJ1-1 and V is TRBV6-5, with 10 bases fitting TRBD1. This CDR3 region has 15 residues. The germline V gene encodes CDR1 MNHEY and CDR2 SVGAGI. The V segment lost 7 bases and the J segment 3 bases; nucleotides outside the gene matches: 8. CDR3 protein: CASTRTGGAYTEAFF. CDR3 nucleotides: TGTGCCAGCACTCGGACAGGGGGGGCGTACACTGAAGCTTTCTTT.

The CDR3 region has the DNA TGTGCCAGCAGTGCCCGGGGGGGGGCGGGCGAGCAGTACTTC. It translates to CASSARGGAGEQYF. The rearrangement links TRBV6-1 to TRBJ2-7; 8 nucleotides line up with TRBD2. This CDR3 has 14 residues. Unmatched junction bases numbered 8, after V lost 4 bases and J lost 6 bases. Germline V lookup: CDR1 MNHNS, CDR2 SASEGT.

The rearrangement links TRBV7-4 to TRBJ2-7, with 13 bases identical to TRBD2. V dropped 5 bases and J dropped 2; count of bases not matched to a gene: 24. The CDR3 runs to 22 residues. Germline CDR1 reads SGHVT; CDR2 reads SQSDAQ. Here the CDR3 reads CASSPPGLAGAHLVFYPYEQYF. The CDR3 nucleotides are TGTGCCAGCAGCCCTCCCGGACTAGCGGGGGCACACTTAGTATTCTATCCCTACGAGCAGTACTTC.

The V gene is TRBV6-5, the J gene TRBJ1-1, with 12 bases lining up with TRBD1. The length of the CDR3 is 15 residues. Trimming cost V 6 bases and J 1 base; bases outside gene matches: 3. Germline values: CDR1 MNHEY, CDR2 SVGAGI. The CDR3 reads CASRGQGAGNTEAFF. The CDR3 DNA reads as TGTGCCAGCAGGGGACAGGGGGCGGGGAACACTGAAGCTTTCTTT.

The chain combines TRBV6-1 with TRBJ1-6, with 7 bases matching TRBD1. V trimming: 6 bases; J trimming: 6 bases; junction bases outside the gene matches: 5. Germline CDR1 is MNHNS and CDR2 is SASEGT. The CDR3 totals 14 residues. The CDR3 DNA reads TGTGCCAGCAGAGACAGGGCATCTAATTCACCCCTCCACTTT. Translating gives CASRDRASNSPLHF.

The chain employs TRBV7-3 and TRBJ2-1; 11 bases are a match to TRBD2. CDR1 and CDR2 from the germline V gene are SGHTA and FQGTGA. The CDR3 is made up of 16 amino acids. Losses at the gene ends were 4 bases for V and 8 bases for J; bases not matched to a gene: 10. CDR3 DNA sequence: TGTGCCAGCAGCTCTCGAACTAGCGGGGGTGTCTATGAGCAGTTCTTC. Translated, it gives CASSSRTSGGVYEQFF.

The rearrangement joins TRBV6-5 to TRBJ1-6, with D perhaps matching TRBD1 (5 bases). This CDR3 is built from 14 residues. The germline V gene has CDR1 MNHEY and CDR2 SVGAGI. V shed 6 bases and J shed 4 bases, with 10 bases lying between them. DNA of the CDR3: TGTGCCAGCAGGCCTCAGGGATATAATTCACCCCTCCACTTT. Its translation: CASRPQGYNSPLHF.

The rearrangement uses TRBV4-2 and TRBJ2-5; the match to TRBD2 covers 12 bases. The germline gives CDR1 LGHNA, CDR2 YNFKEQ. There are 17 residues in the CDR3. J gave up 2 bases and V 4 bases, and 8 bases lay outside the gene matches. CDR3 protein: CASSRSEGLAGQETQYF. DNA for the CDR3: TGTGCCAGCAGCCGTTCTGAGGGACTAGCGGGTCAAGAGACCCAGTACTTC.

The chain employs TRBV7-2 and TRBJ2-6, with TRBD2 matching 7 bases. The CDR3 contains 17 residues. With 5 bases clipped from V and 2 bases from J, the junction kept 9 bases outside the gene matches. The germline V gene has CDR1 SGHTA and CDR2 FQGNSA. The CDR3 sequence: CASSPLRGGTGANVLTF. Here the CDR3 DNA reads TGTGCCAGCAGCCCACTCCGGGGAGGGACTGGGGCCAACGTCCTGACTTTC.

J is TRBJ1-1 and V is TRBV5-1, with 11 bases matching TRBD1. The CDR3 covers 13 residues. Losses at the gene ends were 6 bases for V and 5 bases for J; bases not matched to a gene: 3. Germline CDR1 SGHRS, CDR2 YFSETQ. The CDR3 region is CASTGTGGTEAFF. DNA for the CDR3: TGCGCCAGCACTGGGACAGGGGGGACTGAAGCTTTCTTT.

The chain is built from TRBV4-1 and TRBJ2-3; D unresolved. Germline V CDR1 and CDR2: MGHRA, YSYEKL. The CDR3 totals 15 residues. V was cut by 1 base and J by 2 bases, with 10 bases left in between. The CDR3 nucleotides read TGCGCCAGCAGCCAAGGGTACAGTTTCACAGATACGCAGTATTTT. It translates to CASSQGYSFTDTQYF.

The chain combines TRBV6-5 with TRBJ2-2; unclear D gene. The CDR3 has 14 amino acids. Germline values: CDR1 MNHEY, CDR2 SVGAGI. Trimming took 6 bases from V and 3 from J, leaving 11 bases between them. Written as DNA, the CDR3 is TGTGCCAGCAGCCGGGTAATCGACACCGGGGAGCTGTTTTTT. As protein: CASSRVIDTGELFF.

V usage is TRBV19 and J usage is TRBJ1-4; D is possibly TRBD1 (5 bases). Germline-derived CDR1 and CDR2 are LNHDA and SQIVND (reference sequence). The length of the CDR3 is 16 residues. The germline V and J ends were trimmed by 7 bases and 0 bases, with 15 bases remaining between them. For the CDR3, the DNA is TGTGCCAGTACTAAAGACAGAGGGACAACTAATGAAAAACTGTTTTTT. Amino acid sequence: CASTKDRGTTNEKLFF.

This chain uses TRBV6-1 with TRBJ1-5, with D unresolved. Germline CDR1 MNHNS, CDR2 SASEGT. Trimming left V 1 base short and J 1 base short, with 8 bases between. The CDR3 has 15 residues. Here the CDR3 reads CASSEGQMSNQPQHF. The CDR3 DNA reads TGTGCCAGCAGTGAAGGCCAGATGAGCAATCAGCCCCAGCATTTT.

The V and J genes are TRBV15 and TRBJ2-3; D possibly corresponds to TRBD2 (7 bases). V gave up 3 bases and J gave up 0 bases, with 16 bases separating them. CDR1 and CDR2 (germline): LNHNV, YYDKDF (reference sequence). The CDR3 consists of 17 residues. Written as DNA, the CDR3 is TGTGCCACCAGCAGGACCGTAGGGGGGGGAAGCACAGATACGCAGTATTTT. This sequence encodes CATSRTVGGGSTDTQYF.

The chain is built from TRBV20-1 and TRBJ1-1; the D gene is possibly TRBD1 (6 bases). V dropped 4 bases and J dropped 7 bases, with 10 bases sitting between them. Germline V CDR1 and CDR2: DFQATT, SNEGSKA (reference sequence). The CDR3 covers 11 residues. This CDR3 reads CSAKRGIEAFF. DNA of the CDR3: TGCAGTGCTAAAAGGGGGATTGAAGCTTTCTTT.